The following is a TCR beta chain sequence with its context. Its antigen is not known. Per germline, CDR1 LGHNA and CDR2 YSLEER. The CDR3 is 14 amino acids. The trim removed 4 bases at V and 1 base at J, leaving 1 base unmatched. This sample is drawn from a study of graft-versus-host responses after intestinal transplantation. On the study more broadly: Uniformly, recipients were administered anti-thymocyte globulin induction with subsequent tacrolimus and steroids for two to three years. The study's findings and limits: Graft-donor T cell macrochimerism coincided with high graft-versus-host to host-versus-graft clonal ratios in allografts. Early post-transplant declines in HvG were associated with peak levels of circulating GvH clones. Ileal or blood samples showed some GvH clones first, and such clones were also found in recipient marrow.

The data were produced by immunoSEQ multiplex PCR, yet TCRdb's version contains in-frame clones alone and is incomplete. The sample has about 150,000 clones; around nine tenths are singletons. This TCR derives from a human donor who received an intestinal transplant. This chain uses TRBV4-3 with TRBJ2-4, with 7 bases identical to TRBD1. The starting material was unstimulated CD4+ T cells sorted from spleen or lymph node cells, obtained before intestinal transplant. The CDR3 sequence is CASSPTGAKNIQYF. The CDR3 nucleotides read TGCGCCAGCAGCCCGACAGGGGCCAAAAACATTCAGTACTTC.